This T cell receptor (beta chain) derives from a study of blood T cell repertoires in COVID-19. Across the study: There were acute and convalescent COVID-19 samples, and they came from the United States, Italy and Spain. T cells, B-cell-depleted T cells, or PBMCs provided the cDNA or gDNA that served as material.

This clone was counted between two and nine times. There are 11 residues in the CDR3. Trimming removed 4 bases at V and 6 bases at J, with 7 bases between. The germline V gene encodes CDR1 SNHLY and CDR2 FYNNEI. Original analysis: Reference gene primer amplification in the assay estimated nucleated cell counts. This table comes from immunoSEQ multiplex PCR, and its TCRdb copy is limited to in-frame clones, with some not included. V, J and clone size are taken as reported in that table, and D and trimming were inferred from the DNA itself. Of 180,000 or so clones listed, approximately 84% are singletons.

This sequence originates from a woman of 80 years or more with acute or convalescent COVID-19. The sequencing sample was made of peripheral blood. The chain joins TRBV2 to TRBJ2-7, with unresolved D. The CDR3 sequence: CASSARIEQYF. The CDR3 coding sequence is TGTGCCAGCAGTGCTAGGATCGAGCAGTACTTC.